What follows is one T cell receptor beta chain and its context. The antigen is undetermined. This record belongs to a study of OX40 agonist ivuxolimab in advanced cancers. Produced via immunoSEQ multiplex PCR; TCRdb's table is partial and in-frame only. Among roughly 80,000 clones listed, under 90% were seen once. A history of autoimmune disease or systemic immunosuppression excluded patients. Samples of blood were obtained at baseline, on cycle 4 day 1, and on cycle 7 day 1. Findings and caveats of the study: There were, on average, more expanded clones in CD8+ T cells than in CD4+. Clonal expansion was seen in CD4+ and CD8+ blood T cells by week 6 at 0.1 to 3.0 mg/kg.

The receptor comes from an adult with an advanced solid tumor such as melanoma, head and neck, liver or kidney cancer. The material sequenced was CD4+ or CD8+ T cells sorted from blood, taken in a trial of the OX40 agonist ivuxolimab.

The CDR3 DNA sequence: TGTGCCACCAGCAGAGATACAGCCGGAAACACCATATATTTT. Translation: CATSRDTAGNTIYF. The rearrangement links TRBV15 to TRBJ1-3; D gene ambiguous. Germline V gene sequence: CDR1 LNHNV, CDR2 YYDKDF (reference sequence). The CDR3 spans 14 residues. The V and J ends lost 0 bases and 4 bases respectively, with 7 bases between them.